These T cell receptor beta chains were read from a single sample in a study of cytomegalovirus exposure and HLA in healthy donors. Using immunoSEQ multiplex PCR, the repertoire was profiled, and TCRdb retains in-frame clones only, with some absent. The table lists about 130,000 clones, with less than 2% in the top ten. Sample: PBMCs. These TCRs come from a man aged 18-30 years in good health and CMV-seronegative. The CDR3 runs from the conserved cysteine through the conserved F or W. A D gene is named only where the DNA matches it firmly.

V gene	J gene	D gene	CDR3 DNA	CDR3 protein
TRBV9	TRBJ2-7	TRBD2	TGTGCCAGCAGCGTAGCTGCTAGCGGGAGGGCTAAAGAGCAGTACTTC	CASSVAASGRAKEQYF
TRBV7-2	TRBJ1-1	.	TGTGCCAGCAGCTTAGGGGAGGGGAACACTGAAGCTTTCTTT	CASSLGEGNTEAFF
TRBV9	TRBJ2-5	.	TGTGCCAGCAGCGTAGGAGGGGGAACGACCCAGTACTTC	CASSVGGGTTQYF
TRBV14	TRBJ1-4	.	TGTGCCAGCAGCCTCACTAAAAATGAAAAACTGTTTTTT	CASSLTKNEKLFF
TRBV27	TRBJ2-2	.	TGTGCCAGCAGTGCTGGTGGGAGTCGTTCAGGGGAGCTGTTTTTT	CASSAGGSRSGELFF
TRBV18	TRBJ2-3	.	TGTGCCAGCTCACCACCGGGGCAGCGGGTCACAGATACGCAGTATTTT	CASSPPGQRVTDTQYF
TRBV7-2	TRBJ2-7	.	TGTGCCAGCAGCTTACGGGGCGAGCAGTACTTC	CASSLRGEQYF
TRBV2	TRBJ1-4	.	TGTGCCAGCAGCATGACGGAGTCGGCAAGTGAAAAACTGTTTTTT	CASSMTESASEKLFF
TRBV7-3	TRBJ2-3	.	TGTGCCAGCAGCTCGGGGGACGACCGCACAGATACGCAGTATTTT	CASSSGDDRTDTQYF
TRBV28	TRBJ2-1	TRBD1	TGTGCCAGCAGCCCTACCAGGGGACAGGGGGCGTGGAATGAGCAGTTCTTC	CASSPTRGQGAWNEQFF
TRBV7-8	TRBJ2-7	.	TGTGCCAGCAGCTTAAGGGGAACGTCCTACGAGCAGTACTTC	CASSLRGTSYEQYF
TRBV6-1	TRBJ1-2	.	TGTGCCAGCACGATCGTCAGGGGCTCAAACTATGGCCACACCTTC	CASTIVRGSNYGHTF
TRBV30	TRBJ1-4	TRBD1	TGTGCCTGGCAAGGACAGGGGAATGAAAAACTGTTTTTT	CAWQGQGNEKLFF
TRBV5-1	TRBJ2-3	.	TGCGCCAGCAGCCCCCTCGGGGGACCGGGACTGCCCACAGATACGCAGTATTTT	CASSPLGGPGLPTDTQYF
TRBV4-3	TRBJ1-3	.	TGCGCCAGCAGCCAGTATATCCAGGGGACGTCTGGAAACACCATATATTTT	CASSQYIQGTSGNTIYF
TRBV4-3	TRBJ2-3	.	TGCGCCAGCAGCCCCCAGTGGGCAGCCACAGATACGCAGTATTTT	CASSPQWAATDTQYF
TRBV19	TRBJ2-2	.	TGTGCCAGTAGTATGCAGGGGATTAACACCGGGGAGCTGTTTTTT	CASSMQGINTGELFF
TRBV5-1	TRBJ2-7	TRBD1	TGCGCCAGCAGCCCGGGGACAGGAAGGACCTACGAGCAGTACTTC	CASSPGTGRTYEQYF
TRBV4-3	TRBJ1-1	.	TGCGCCAGCAGCCAACTGACAGGCACTGGTGAAGCTTTCTTT	CASSQLTGTGEAFF
TRBV2	TRBJ2-7	TRBD2	TGTGCCAGCAGGGCTCTAGCGGGAGTCCGCTACGAGCAGTACTTC	CASRALAGVRYEQYF
TRBV6-5	TRBJ2-2	.	TGTGCCAGCAGGACAAACACCGGGGAGCTGTTTTTT	CASRTNTGELFF
TRBV10-3	TRBJ1-1	.	TGTGCCATCAGTTCGGGGACTATGAACACTGAAGCTTTCTTT	CAISSGTMNTEAFF
TRBV7-2	TRBJ2-7	.	TGTGCCAGCAGCTTCCAAGCGGGCAGCTCCTACGAGCAGTACTTC	CASSFQAGSSYEQYF
TRBV5-1	TRBJ1-2	TRBD1	TGCGCCAGCAGTTTACAGGGGGCGCAGGGCTACACCTTC	CASSLQGAQGYTF
TRBV19	TRBJ1-1	.	TGTGCCAGCACTAACGACGGGAGGTATCCGAAAGCTGAAGCTTTCTTT	CASTNDGRYPKAEAFF
TRBV14	TRBJ2-1	.	TGTGCCAGCAGCGTCGCACCTTGGGAGTACAATGAGCAGTTCTTC	CASSVAPWEYNEQFF
TRBV19	TRBJ2-5	TRBD2	TGTGCCACTAGAGCGGGAGAAGAGACCCAGTACTTC	CATRAGEETQYF
TRBV18	TRBJ1-5	TRBD1	TGTGCCAGCTCACGAGGGACAGGGGATCAGCCCCAGCATTTT	CASSRGTGDQPQHF
TRBV11-3	TRBJ2-3	.	TGTGCCAGCAGCTTACGGAGCACAGATACGCAGTATTTT	CASSLRSTDTQYF
TRBV5-1	TRBJ2-7	TRBD1	TGCGCCAGCAGCTGGATGGAGGCGACAGGGGGTATCTCCTACGAGCAGTACTTC	CASSWMEATGGISYEQYF
TRBV7-2	TRBJ2-1	TRBD1	TGTGCCAGCAGTCTTAACAGGGGGCGTCGGCAGTTCTTC	CASSLNRGRRQFF
TRBV9	TRBJ2-5	.	TGTGCCAGCAGCCCGACCCAGGGTCGGGAGACCCAGTACTTC	CASSPTQGRETQYF
TRBV19	TRBJ1-5	.	TGTGCCAGTAGTATGGGGGGACATCAGCCCCAGCATTTT	CASSMGGHQPQHF
TRBV5-8	TRBJ2-1	TRBD1	TGTGCCAGCAGTCATAGGTCAGGGGGCTCCTACAATGAGCAGTTCTTC	CASSHRSGGSYNEQFF
TRBV6-5	TRBJ1-2	TRBD1	TGTGCCAGCAGCCGGGAGGGGGCGGCGGGCTACACCTTC	CASSREGAAGYTF
TRBV4-1	TRBJ1-1	TRBD1	TGCGCCAGCAGCCCACGAGGGGGCAGTGAAAACACTGAAGCTTTCTTT	CASSPRGGSENTEAFF
TRBV28	TRBJ2-2	.	TGTGCCAGCAGGGAGGGCAACACCGGGGAGCTGTTTTTT	CASREGNTGELFF
TRBV27	TRBJ1-6	.	TGTGCCAGCAGTCCCCAGGGATACGGTAATTCACCCCTCCACTTT	CASSPQGYGNSPLHF
TRBV9	TRBJ1-6	TRBD1	TGTGCCAGCAGCAGGACAGGGCTCTATTCACCCCTCCACTTT	CASSRTGLYSPLHF
TRBV5-6	TRBJ2-7	.	TGTGCCAGCAGCTTGGAGCAGGCCAGCGAGCAGTACTTC	CASSLEQASEQYF
TRBV25-1	TRBJ1-1	.	TGTGCCAGCAGTGAAGTGAACTTACCCTTTCGGGCTTTCTTT	CASSEVNLPFRAFF
TRBV27	TRBJ2-1	TRBD2	TGTGCCAGCAGTTCTGGACTAGCGGGTGGACAGCATGAGCAGTTCTTC	CASSSGLAGGQHEQFF
TRBV29-1	TRBJ2-2	TRBD1	TGCAGCGTTCGACCGACAGGGGGCATCGCCGGGGAGCTGTTTTTT	CSVRPTGGIAGELFF
TRBV18	TRBJ1-6	.	TGTGCCAGCTCACCACCGGAAGGACGGGGGGGCTCTAATTCACCCCTCCACTTT	CASSPPEGRGGSNSPLHF
TRBV7-2	TRBJ2-3	.	TGTGCCAGCAGCTTACCCCTTACGGGGAGGGATACGCAGTATTTT	CASSLPLTGRDTQYF
TRBV6-1	TRBJ2-1	TRBD2	TGTGCCAGCAGTGACGAAGCGGGAGGCAATTACAATGAGCAGTTCTTC	CASSDEAGGNYNEQFF
TRBV28	TRBJ2-3	TRBD2	TGTGCCAGCAGTTTGGCGGGGGACCCGGGAGATACGCAGTATTTT	CASSLAGDPGDTQYF
TRBV7-3	TRBJ2-7	TRBD1	TGTGCCAGCAGCTTAAATCCGGGACAGCTTTACGAGCAGTACTTC	CASSLNPGQLYEQYF
TRBV2	TRBJ1-1	.	TGTGCCAGCAACTCGGGACTGTTGAACACTGAAGCTTTCTTT	CASNSGLLNTEAFF
TRBV4-2	TRBJ1-1	.	TGTGCCAGCAGCCAAGAAGGAGGGGAAGCTTTCTTT	CASSQEGGEAFF
TRBV7-9	TRBJ2-7	.	TGTGCCAGCAGCCCCGTCGCCAGCTCCTACGAGCAGTACTTC	CASSPVASSYEQYF
TRBV6-1	TRBJ2-7	TRBD2	TGTGCCAGCAGCGGACTAGCGGGAGGCTACGAGCAGTACTTC	CASSGLAGGYEQYF